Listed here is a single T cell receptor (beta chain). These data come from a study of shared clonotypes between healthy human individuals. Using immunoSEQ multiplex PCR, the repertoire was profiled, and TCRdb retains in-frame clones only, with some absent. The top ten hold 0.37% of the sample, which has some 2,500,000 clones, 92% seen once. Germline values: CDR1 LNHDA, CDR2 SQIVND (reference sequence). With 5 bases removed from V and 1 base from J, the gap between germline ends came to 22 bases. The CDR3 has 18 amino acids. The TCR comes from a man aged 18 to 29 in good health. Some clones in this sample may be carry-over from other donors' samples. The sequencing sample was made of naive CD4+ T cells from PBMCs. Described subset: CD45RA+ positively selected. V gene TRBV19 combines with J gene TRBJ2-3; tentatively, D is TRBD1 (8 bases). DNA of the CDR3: TGTGCCAGTAGTCCGCCCCCCGGACAGGGAGGGGGCACAGATACGCAGTATTTT. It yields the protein CASSPPPGQGGGTDTQYF.